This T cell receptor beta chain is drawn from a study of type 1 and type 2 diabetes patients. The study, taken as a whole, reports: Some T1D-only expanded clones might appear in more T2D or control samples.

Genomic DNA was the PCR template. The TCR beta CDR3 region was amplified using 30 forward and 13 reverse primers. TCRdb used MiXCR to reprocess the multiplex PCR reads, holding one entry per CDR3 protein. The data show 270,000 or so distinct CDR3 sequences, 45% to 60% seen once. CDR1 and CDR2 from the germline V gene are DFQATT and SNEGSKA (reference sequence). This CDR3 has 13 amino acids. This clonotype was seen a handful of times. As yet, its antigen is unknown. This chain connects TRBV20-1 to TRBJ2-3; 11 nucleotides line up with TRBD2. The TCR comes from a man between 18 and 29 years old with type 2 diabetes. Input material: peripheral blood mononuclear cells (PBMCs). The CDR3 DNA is TGCAGCCTACTAGCGGGAGCTGGAGATACGCAGTATTTT. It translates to CSLLAGAGDTQYF.